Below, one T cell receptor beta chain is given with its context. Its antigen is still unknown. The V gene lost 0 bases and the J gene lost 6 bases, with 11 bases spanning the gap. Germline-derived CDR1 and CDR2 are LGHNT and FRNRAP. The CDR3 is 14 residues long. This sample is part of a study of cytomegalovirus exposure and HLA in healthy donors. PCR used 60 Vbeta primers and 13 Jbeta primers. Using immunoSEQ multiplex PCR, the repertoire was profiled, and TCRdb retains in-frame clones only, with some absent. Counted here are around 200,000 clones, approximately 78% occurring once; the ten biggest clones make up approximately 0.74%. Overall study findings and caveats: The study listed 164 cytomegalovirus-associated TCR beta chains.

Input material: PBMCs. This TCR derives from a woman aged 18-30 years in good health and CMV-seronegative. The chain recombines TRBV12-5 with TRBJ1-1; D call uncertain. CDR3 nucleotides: TGTGCTAGTGGTTTGGTGGTGGGCTTATCTGAAGCTTTCTTT. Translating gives CASGLVVGLSEAFF.